A single sample is the source of the 24 T cell receptor beta chains below, sequenced in a study of human T cells and chemical hapten exposure. MiXCR, applied by TCRdb to the RACE reads, yields one record per CDR3 protein. Of under 130,000 distinct CDR3 sequences listed, about 11% were seen once; the top ten hold around 3.5%. The time point was: patch test 1, 2 weeks after DPC sensitization. Described treatment: therapeutic diphenylcyclopropenone sensitization with weekly scalp DPC. The material sequenced was whole blood, taken in connection with sensitization to the hapten diphenylcyclopropenone (DPC). These receptors all stem from a woman aged 40 to 55 with alopecia areata. Some clones in this sample may be carry-over from other donors' samples.

V usage is TRBV29-1 and J usage is TRBJ1-4; no clear D gene. CDR1 SQVTM and CDR2 ANQGSEA come from the germline V gene. This CDR3 region has 13 residues. In DNA form, the CDR3 reads TGCACCGAGGCTGGACGGGGAAGTGAAAAACTGTTTTTT. Protein: CTEAGRGSEKLFF.

The sample holds a few counts of this clonotype. This rearrangement joins TRBV6-6 to TRBJ2-7; the D is unclear. This CDR3 spans 14 amino acids. Per germline, CDR1 MNHNY and CDR2 SVGAGI (reference sequence). V was trimmed by 2 bases and J by 2 bases, leaving 10 bases between them. CDR3 bases: TGTGCCAGCAGTTACGGAAGTGCCACCTACGAGCAGTACTTC. This sequence encodes CASSYGSATYEQYF.

The sample holds many counts of this clonotype. J is TRBJ2-7 and V is TRBV9, with 9 bases matching TRBD2. The germline gives CDR1 SGDLS, CDR2 YYNGEE. The V gene end was trimmed by 4 bases and the J gene end by 6 bases; junction bases not matched to a gene: 11. This CDR3 comprises 15 residues. CDR3 loop: CASSPRVAGALEQYF. The CDR3 DNA follows: TGTGCCAGCAGCCCGCGGGTAGCGGGAGCCCTCGAGCAGTACTTC.

The J gene is TRBJ1-5, the V gene TRBV6-5, with 11 bases identical to TRBD1. Unmatched junction bases numbered 11, after V lost 5 bases and J lost 8 bases. Germline CDR1 and CDR2: MNHEY and SVGAGI. This CDR3 has 16 amino acids. The CDR3 bases are TGTGCCAGCAGTCCTCGACCCGGGACAGGGGGGGAGCCCCAGCATTTT. Amino acids: CASSPRPGTGGEPQHF.

This clonotype was counted a single time. A much larger clone differs from this one at a single base, so this may be a read error. The chain employs TRBV11-3 and TRBJ2-1; TRBD1 or TRBD2 may be the D gene (5 bases each). This CDR3 region has 12 residues. The germline CDR1 and CDR2 sequences are SGHNT and YENEEA. Trimming left V 5 bases short and J 9 bases short, with 11 bases between. CDR3 nucleotides: TGTGCCAGCAGCCCCTCGGGGACTGAGCAGTTCTTC. Protein: CASSPSGTEQFF.

This clonotype was seen many times. The chain recombines TRBV7-6 with TRBJ1-3, with TRBD1 matching over 7 bases. Per the germline V gene, CDR1 is SGHVS and CDR2 is FNYEAQ. CDR3 length equals 15 residues. J lost 0 bases, V lost 4 bases, and 3 bases had no gene match. CDR3 DNA: TGTGCCAGCAGCTCTCAGGGGGGCTCTGGAAACACCATATATTTT. It is translated as CASSSQGGSGNTIYF.

Ten or more counts support this clonotype. This chain uses TRBV20-1 with TRBJ2-1; D uncertain. The ends were cut back, 6 bases at V and 8 bases at J, with 17 bases in the middle. From germline, CDR1 is DFQATT and CDR2 SNEGSKA (reference sequence). CDR3 length: 13 residues. Here the CDR3 reads CSAFGQTWDEQFF. DNA of the CDR3: TGCAGTGCCTTCGGCCAAACGTGGGATGAGCAGTTCTTC.

This clonotype came up a few times. The rearrangement links TRBV6-5 to TRBJ1-1; 9 bases agree with TRBD1. Germline CDR1 MNHEY, CDR2 SVGAGI. Trimming cost V 6 bases and J 3 bases; bases outside gene matches: 17. The CDR3 totals 18 residues. The chain's CDR3 is CASRRPGTGRGGDTEAFF. The CDR3 DNA reads TGTGCCAGCAGACGTCCCGGGACAGGGAGGGGCGGGGACACTGAAGCTTTCTTT.

The rearrangement links TRBV13 to TRBJ1-2; possibly TRBD1 for D (5 bases). V lost 5 bases, J lost 6 bases, and 13 bases lay in between. Germline loops: CDR1 PRHDT, CDR2 FYEKMQ (reference sequence). The CDR3 extends over 13 amino acids. CDR3 loop: CASSGDGEDGYTF. The CDR3 bases are TGTGCCAGCAGCGGGGACGGGGAGGATGGCTACACCTTC.

This clonotype appeared a few times. The V and J genes are TRBV9 and TRBJ2-5; tentatively, D is TRBD2 (5 bases). Germline CDR1 and CDR2: SGDLS and YYNGEE. The CDR3 runs 15 residues. The V and J ends lost 5 bases and 1 base respectively, with 15 bases between them. As DNA, the CDR3 is TGTGCCAGCAGTCCCTCGGCTAGCATCCAAGAGACCCAGTACTTC. Translation gives CASSPSASIQETQYF.

The V and J genes are TRBV13 and TRBJ1-4; D unclear. CDR1 is PRHDT and CDR2 is FYEKMQ in the germline V gene (reference sequence). The CDR3 runs to 12 residues. The V and J ends lost 4 bases and 8 bases respectively, with 8 bases between them. The CDR3 sequence is CASSSPREKLFF. As DNA, the CDR3 is TGTGCCAGCAGCTCCCCTCGAGAAAAACTGTTTTTT.

V gene TRBV12-3 or TRBV12-4 combines with J gene TRBJ2-1, with D maybe TRBD2 (5 bases). The CDR3 is made up of 16 amino acids. The V and J ends lost 3 bases and 3 bases respectively, with 15 bases between them. In DNA form, the CDR3 reads TGTGCCAGCAGTTTTGCTAGCCTTCGAGGCTACAATGAGCAGTTCTTC. The encoded protein is CASSFASLRGYNEQFF.

This clonotype turned up a few times. This chain connects TRBV7-2 to TRBJ1-3; weak D call: TRBD1 (6 bases). V was trimmed by 5 bases and J by 6 bases, leaving 14 bases between them. Germline assignment: CDR1 SGHTA and CDR2 FQGNSA. The CDR3 sequence is 14 residues long. CDR3 protein: CASSPRQAENTIYF. CDR3 nucleotides: TGTGCCAGCAGCCCCCGACAGGCTGAAAACACCATATATTTT.

Regarding this clonotype: Germline and junction disagree at one end, which may indicate a read error. The chain joins TRBV6-2 or TRBV6-3 to TRBJ1-1; 7 nucleotides agree with TRBD1. The CDR3 is 17 residues long. Germline loops: CDR1 MNHEY, CDR2 SVGEGT. In nucleotides, the CDR3 is TGTGCCAGCAGGGTACGGGACAGCTTTAGGAAAAACACTGAAGTTTTCTTT. Translation: CASRVRDSFRKNTEVFF.

This clonotype was observed a single time. One base away lies a much larger clone, so this may be a sequencing read error. The chain's CDR3 is CALAKVDMNTEAFF. CDR3 bases: TGTGCCCTTGCTAAGGTAGACATGAACACTGAAGCTTTCTTT. The rearrangement uses TRBV6-1 and TRBJ1-1; D unresolved. This CDR3 spans 14 amino acids. In germline, CDR1 is MNHNS, CDR2 SASEGT. Trimming removed 11 bases from V and 0 bases from J, with 16 bases in between.

This clonotype was recorded at least ten times. V and J are TRBV12-3 or TRBV12-4 and TRBJ1-2; TRBD1 might be the D (6 bases). V lost 3 bases and J lost 8, with 10 bases in between. This CDR3 has 12 residues. CDR3 nucleotide sequence: TGTGCCAGCAGTTTTAGGACAGAGGGCTACACCTTC. It is translated as CASSFRTEGYTF.

This clonotype was seen at least ten times. This rearrangement joins TRBV7-6 to TRBJ1-5; the D gene is possibly TRBD1 (6 bases). CDR1 and CDR2 (germline): SGHVS, FNYEAQ. Trimming removed 3 bases at V and 6 bases at J, with 21 bases between. The CDR3 is 17 amino acids. The chain's CDR3 is CASSFFGSGALAQPQHF. CDR3 sequence (DNA): TGTGCCAGCAGCTTTTTCGGGTCGGGGGCTCTAGCTCAGCCCCAGCATTTT.

The chain links TRBV6-5 to TRBJ2-7, with D hard to call. With 0 bases removed from V and 7 bases from J, the gap between germline ends came to 19 bases. Germline loops: CDR1 MNHEY, CDR2 SVGAGI. The CDR3 is made up of 16 amino acids. The CDR3 protein is CASSYSTLLTRREQYF. In DNA form, the CDR3 reads TGTGCCAGCAGTTACTCGACCCTTTTGACACGCCGGGAGCAGTACTTC.

The J gene is TRBJ1-1, the V gene TRBV20-1; D is uncertain. The CDR3 extends over 14 amino acids. V was clipped by 4 bases and J by 1 base, with 13 bases between them. CDR1 is DFQATT, CDR2 SNEGSKA, per germline (reference sequence). This chain's CDR3 is CSAIGGFRNTEAFF. The CDR3 region has the DNA TGCAGTGCTATTGGCGGATTCAGGAACACTGAAGCTTTCTTT.

V and J are TRBV12-3 or TRBV12-4 and TRBJ1-5; D remains ambiguous. The CDR3 extends over 17 amino acids. Trimming took 6 bases from V and 2 from J, leaving 20 bases between them. DNA of the CDR3: TGTGCCAGCAGAACACCCGCCGCTCATCGGGGCAATCAGCCCCAGCATTTT. Protein: CASRTPAAHRGNQPQHF.

This clonotype was seen many times. The V and J genes are TRBV27 and TRBJ2-2; D may be TRBD2 (6 bases). V dropped 5 bases and J dropped 1 base, with 17 bases sitting between them. CDR1 and CDR2 (germline): MNHEY, SMNVEV (reference sequence). The CDR3 runs to 17 residues. The CDR3, as DNA: TGTGCCAGCAGTCCCCATTACGCGGGGTTGAACACCGGGGAGCTGTTTTTT. It translates to CASSPHYAGLNTGELFF.

This clonotype was observed a handful of times. The chain has TRBV2 and TRBJ2-7; D gene ambiguous. V lost 8 bases to trimming and J lost 3 bases, with 17 bases between them. Germline-derived CDR1 and CDR2 are SNHLY and FYNNEI. This CDR3 has 14 amino acids. CDR3 DNA: TGTGCCAGCCTCCGCTCCCCGGCTGACTACGAGCAGTACTTC. Translating it yields CASLRSPADYEQYF.

This clonotype was detected many times. The chain links TRBV9 to TRBJ2-1; D not resolved. This CDR3 region has 14 residues. CDR1 and CDR2 (germline): SGDLS, YYNGEE. V was trimmed by 0 bases and J by 6 bases, leaving 10 bases between them. This CDR3 is CASSVVPDSNEQFF. The CDR3 bases are TGTGCCAGCAGCGTAGTTCCCGATAGCAATGAGCAGTTCTTC.

This clonotype was recorded many times. The chain has TRBV27 and TRBJ2-1, with 9 bases lining up with TRBD1. The ends lost 5 bases at V and 3 bases at J; junction bases unmatched: 5. From germline, CDR1 is MNHEY and CDR2 SMNVEV (reference sequence). This CDR3 is built from 15 residues. As DNA, the CDR3 is TGTGCCAGCAGTCCACGGACAGGGGTCTACAATGAGCAGTTCTTC. Amino acids: CASSPRTGVYNEQFF.